The T cell receptor (beta chain) described here comes from a study of blood T cell repertoires in COVID-19. Study background: Nucleic acid was either cDNA or gDNA, and it came from T cells, B-cell-depleted T cells, or PBMCs.

The CDR3 length is 15 residues. Looked up from germline, CDR1 is MNHEY and CDR2 is SMNVEV (reference sequence). J gave up 3 bases and V 5 bases, and 6 bases lay outside the gene matches. How the authors handled the data: Amplification from reference gene primers served as the basis for estimated nucleated cell counts. The assay was immunoSEQ multiplex PCR, and TCRdb's table has in-frame clones only and misses some. V and J calls and clone size are as listed in that table; D and trimming were resolved from the DNA. The sample contains 270,000 or so clones, roughly 86% of which appear only once. V and J are TRBV27 and TRBJ2-7; TRBD1 matches at 11 bases. The origin of this receptor is a middle-aged man with active or convalescent COVID-19. The sample was peripheral blood. The CDR3 is CASSNAGTGGYEQYF. The CDR3 nucleotides are TGTGCCAGCAGTAACGCAGGGACAGGGGGCTACGAGCAGTACTTC.